This paragraph covers one T cell receptor (beta chain) sequence. The specificity of this receptor is unknown. Per-base qualities were not stored, and no clone one base away is much larger. The CDR3 goes from the cysteine to the phenylalanine over 14 residues. The entry retains the CDR3 DNA only, 42 bases that are in frame from base 1. The germline V gene supplies CDR1 SGHDT and CDR2 YYEEEE. V sheds 4 bases and J sheds 4 bases, leaving 9 bases between their ends. TCRbeta CDR3 regions were amplified from genomic DNA using the immunoSEQ Assay, a bias-controlled multiplex PCR. The source study handled its data this way. The number of nucleated cells in each sample was estimated by amplification of reference gene primers within the assay. To quantify the absolute abundance of each unique TCRbeta CDR3 rearrangement, sequence reads were collapsed and filtered. For each sample, productive Simpson clonality was calculated as the square root of Simpson's diversity index over productive rearrangements. Imported from immuneACCESS, the table was reduced by TCRdb to in-frame sequences with V and J called. These copies leave out some clones; in studies compared against another copy, an unresolved V gene accounts for under half, and the cause of the remainder is not known. From that table come the V and J calls and clone size; the DNA was used to work out D and trimming. In this sample the table shows about 240,000 clones, approximately 90% of which occur a single time. The ten largest clones add up to around 7.2% of the sample.

These data belong to a study of blood T cell repertoires in COVID-19 (dated by TCRdb to 2018 to 2021). In the study overall: The collaborator samples originated in the United States, Italy and Spain and spanned the acute and convalescent phases of COVID-19. The material from the prospective study consisted of cDNA or gDNA derived from T cells, B-cell-depleted T cells, or PBMCs. Subjects who had been exposed to COVID-19, were actively infected with it, or had recovered from it provided the deeply sampled blood TCRbeta repertoires that made up the dataset. The repertoires were released in a freely available public database intended as a resource for research on the immune response to SARS-CoV-2. Samples came from the ongoing ImmuneRACE study (first 160 participants) plus 1,254 subjects from 6 global collaborators. A de-identified subject ID, COVID-19 status, age in years and sex were almost always included in the sample metadata. HLA class I and class II types, where available, came from metadata supplied by the sample provider rather than from assay-based typing.

Another Seattle source contributed samples from volunteer blood donors who had recovered from COVID-19. The collaborating institutions used their own protocols to collect whole blood in K2EDTA tubes. For TCRbeta analysis, collaborators shipped samples as frozen whole blood, isolated PBMCs, or DNA extracted from either of those sample types. Beyond this particular receptor, the publication reports: The quantity of clinical and demographic metadata differed by source and by participant and was supplied without curation.

The V gene is TRBV5-6 and the J gene is TRBJ1-6, and perhaps TRBD1 as D gene, on 5 matching bases. This sequence was found in a man aged 60-69 years who had recovered from COVID-19. The specimen sequenced was peripheral blood. The DNA sequence is as follows: TGTGCCAGCAGCAACAGGTTTTATAATTCACCCCTCCACTTT. This codes for CASSNRFYNSPLHF.